Included here is one TCR beta chain sequence, with context. Its target is not known. Patient tissue came from resections in Japan or China, 2014–2017. Premalignant or tumor cells were enriched by macro-dissection after pathologic assessment. Germline loops: CDR1 SGHAT, CDR2 FQNNGV. V dropped 4 bases and J dropped 10 bases, with 8 bases sitting between them. The CDR3 spans 11 residues. Using immunoSEQ multiplex PCR, the repertoire was profiled, and TCRdb retains in-frame clones only, with some absent. The table includes some 8,200 clones, 70% to 85% detected once. The sample is drawn from a study of immune evolution from preneoplasia to lung adenocarcinoma. Findings of the study overall: Later-stage lesions appeared to have more T cells, more diversity, less clonality. T cell clonality was higher in KRAS-mutant than EGFR-mutant or wild-type nodules.

The V call is TRBV11-2, the J call TRBJ2-1; D unclear. This clonotype was obtained from a person aged 50-75 years with lung adenocarcinoma. The material sequenced was FFPE invasive lung adenocarcinoma tissue. The CDR3 here is CASSSLREQFF. The CDR3 DNA is TGTGCCAGCAGCTCCTTGCGAGAGCAGTTCTTC.